This TCR beta chain appears in the sequencing data of a study of identical twins. Study results and caveats: Weaker excess twin sharing was seen among beta out-of-frame sequences. Within twin pairs, the out-of-frame alpha sequences they shared showed excess low generation probability.

Among all donors, each was a healthy Caucasian. V was shortened by 4 bases and J by 4 bases, with 10 bases between the two germline ends. Germline CDR1 and CDR2: SQVTM and ANQGSEA. CDR3 length: 13 amino acids. The table lists this clonotype with many counts. The antigen is not known. Via MiXCR, TCRdb re-called the 5' RACE reads, giving one row per CDR3 protein. The top ten hold about 1.8% of the sample, which has about 700,000 distinct CDR3 sequences, around 6% seen once. The material sequenced was naive T cells sorted from blood. The J gene is TRBJ2-2, the V gene TRBV29-1; possibly TRBD1 or TRBD2 for D (5 bases each). The receptor's source is a man between 18 and 35 years old in good health. This CDR3 is CSVGHGTTGELFF. Here the CDR3 DNA reads TGCAGCGTTGGACACGGGACCACCGGGGAGCTGTTTTTT.